This TCR beta chain stems from a study of cytomegalovirus exposure and HLA in healthy donors. 60 Vbeta and 13 Jbeta primers were used in PCR. Data came from immunoSEQ multiplex PCR; TCRdb stores just in-frame clones and leaves some out. This sample has approximately 100,000 clones, with 65% to 80% found just once. About this clone itself: Its antigen is currently unknown.

The V gene lost 5 bases and the J gene lost 4 bases, with 15 bases spanning the gap. Looked up from germline, CDR1 is SGHRS and CDR2 is YFSETQ. This CDR3 has 14 amino acids. The study's findings and limits: Earlier analysis looked at TCR beta V segments, and most were productive about 87% or about 30% of the time. Most sequenced TCRs were rare (though some public TCRs occurred in many donors). Reports state that TCR beta sequences accurately predicted most subjects' HLA-A and HLA-B alleles. Most likely, a cluster of highly shared sequence variants arose as a sequencing artifact.

V is TRBV5-1 and J is TRBJ2-5; possibly TRBD2 for D (5 bases). The specimen was PBMCs. The sequence derives from a woman in her forties or fifties in good health and CMV-seropositive. Here the CDR3 reads CASSRAPEGETQYF. The CDR3 DNA reads as TGCGCCAGCAGTCGGGCCCCTGAGGGAGAGACCCAGTACTTC.